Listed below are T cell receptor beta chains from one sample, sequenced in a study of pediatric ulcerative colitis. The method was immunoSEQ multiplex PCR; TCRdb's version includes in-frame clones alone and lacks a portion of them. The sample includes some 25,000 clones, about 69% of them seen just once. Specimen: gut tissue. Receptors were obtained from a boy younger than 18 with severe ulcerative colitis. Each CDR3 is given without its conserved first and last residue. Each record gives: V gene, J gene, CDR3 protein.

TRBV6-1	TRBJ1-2	AGDRGGYGYT
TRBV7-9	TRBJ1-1	ASSRENTEAF
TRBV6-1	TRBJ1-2	ASSEGNYGYT
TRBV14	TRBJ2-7	ASPPPNYEQY
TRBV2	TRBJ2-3	ASSEQGSGASDTQY
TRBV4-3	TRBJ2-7	ASSQDRVGVAYEQY
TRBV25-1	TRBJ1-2	ASREGLYGYT
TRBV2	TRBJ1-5	ASSLQGGEQPQH
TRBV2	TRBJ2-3	ASSDHPTDTQY
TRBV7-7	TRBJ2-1	ASSLLKGSNEQF
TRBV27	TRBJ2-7	ASSRGRVSYEQY
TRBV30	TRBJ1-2	AWRGNYGYT
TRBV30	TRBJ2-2	AWSEGQGVGELF
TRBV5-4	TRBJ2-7	ASSGVTSGRTPYEQY
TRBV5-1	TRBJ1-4	ASSPLVGGLLF
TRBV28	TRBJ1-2	ASTATEEYYGYT
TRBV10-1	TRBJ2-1	ASSDFNEQF
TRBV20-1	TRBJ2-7	SASTEVSQY
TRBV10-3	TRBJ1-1	AISESRQGEAF
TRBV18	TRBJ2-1	ASSLLSSGSSYNEQF
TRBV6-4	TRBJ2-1	ASRSTTGGGYNEQF
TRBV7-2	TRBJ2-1	ASSWSANEQF
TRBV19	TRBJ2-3	ASSISASGSKAVTDTQY
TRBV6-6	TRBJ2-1	ASSYPGGIYNEQF
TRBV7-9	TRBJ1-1	ASSLGGGFRAF
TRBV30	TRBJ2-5	AWRTGVRETQY
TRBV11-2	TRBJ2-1	ASSPLDQRRNEQF
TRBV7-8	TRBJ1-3	ASSLVSGGLGNTIY
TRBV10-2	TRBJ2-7	ASSGFYEQY
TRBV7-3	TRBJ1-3	ASTKGGDESGNTIY
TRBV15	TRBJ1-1	ENTEAF
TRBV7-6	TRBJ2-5	ASSIGGLSGQETQY
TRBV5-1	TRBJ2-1	ASSLVAGSSYNEQF
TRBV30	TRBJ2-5	AWSVRMETQY
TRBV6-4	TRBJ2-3	ASREAGGHTDTQY
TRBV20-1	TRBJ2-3	SASLDSSQY
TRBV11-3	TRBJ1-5	ASSLRKDQPQH
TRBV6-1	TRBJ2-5	ASSEAGTSANKETQY
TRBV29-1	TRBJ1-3	SARQGPNTIY
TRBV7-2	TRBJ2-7	ASSLVYRYEQY
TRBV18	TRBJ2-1	ASSPLAGDLNEQF
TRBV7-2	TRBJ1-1	ASSLGGSEAF
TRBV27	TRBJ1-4	ASRAGVANEKLF
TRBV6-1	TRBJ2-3	ASSPRQVPDTQY
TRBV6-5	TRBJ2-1	ASSYFGTRSYNEQF
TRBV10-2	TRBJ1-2	ASSEGTGRDYGYT
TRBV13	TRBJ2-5	ASSRWGVGGETQY
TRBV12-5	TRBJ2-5	ASGFGLAAQETQY
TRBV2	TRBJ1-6	ASRPGTGNSPLH
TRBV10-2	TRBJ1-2	ASGVNRDVGGYT